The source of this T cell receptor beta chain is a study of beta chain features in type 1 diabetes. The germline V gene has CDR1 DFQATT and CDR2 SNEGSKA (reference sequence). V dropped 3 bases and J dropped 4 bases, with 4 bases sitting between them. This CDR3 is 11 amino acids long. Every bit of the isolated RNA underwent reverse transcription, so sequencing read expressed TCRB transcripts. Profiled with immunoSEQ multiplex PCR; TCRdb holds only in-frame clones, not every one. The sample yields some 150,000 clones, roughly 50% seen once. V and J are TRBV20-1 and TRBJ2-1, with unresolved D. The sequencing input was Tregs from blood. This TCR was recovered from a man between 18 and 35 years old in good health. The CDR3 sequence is CSASPYNEQFF. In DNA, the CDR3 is TGCAGTGCTAGCCCTTACAATGAGCAGTTCTTC.